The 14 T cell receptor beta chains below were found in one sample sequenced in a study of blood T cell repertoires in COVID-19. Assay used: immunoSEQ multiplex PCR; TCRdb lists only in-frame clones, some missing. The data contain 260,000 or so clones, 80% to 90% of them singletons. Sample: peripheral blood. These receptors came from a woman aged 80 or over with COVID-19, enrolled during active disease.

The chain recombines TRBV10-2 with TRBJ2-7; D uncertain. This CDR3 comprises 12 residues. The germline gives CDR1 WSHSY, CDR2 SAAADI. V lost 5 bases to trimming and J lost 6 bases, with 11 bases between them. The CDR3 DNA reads TGCGCCAGCAGTATCCAGTTTTCCGAGCAGTACTTC. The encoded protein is CASSIQFSEQYF.

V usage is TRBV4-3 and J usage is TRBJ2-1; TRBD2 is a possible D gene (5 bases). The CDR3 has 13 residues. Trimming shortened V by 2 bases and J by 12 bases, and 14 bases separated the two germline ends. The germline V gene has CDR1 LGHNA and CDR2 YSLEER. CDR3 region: CASSQRKGTRQFF. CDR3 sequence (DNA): TGCGCCAGCAGCCAAAGAAAGGGAACTAGGCAGTTCTTC.

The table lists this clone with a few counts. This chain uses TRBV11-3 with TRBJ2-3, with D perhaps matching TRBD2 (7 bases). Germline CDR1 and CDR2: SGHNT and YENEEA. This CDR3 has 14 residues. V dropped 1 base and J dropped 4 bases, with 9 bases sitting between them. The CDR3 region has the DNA TGTGCCAGCAGCTTAGCGGGGGGCGCAGATACGCAGTATTTT. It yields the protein CASSLAGGADTQYF.

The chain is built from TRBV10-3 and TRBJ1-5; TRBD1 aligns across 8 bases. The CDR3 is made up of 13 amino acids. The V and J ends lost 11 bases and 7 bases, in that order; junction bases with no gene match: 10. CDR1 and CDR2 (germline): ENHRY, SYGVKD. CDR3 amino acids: CAHTKDRAQPQHF. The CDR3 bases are TGTGCCCACACGAAGGACAGGGCCCAGCCCCAGCATTTT.

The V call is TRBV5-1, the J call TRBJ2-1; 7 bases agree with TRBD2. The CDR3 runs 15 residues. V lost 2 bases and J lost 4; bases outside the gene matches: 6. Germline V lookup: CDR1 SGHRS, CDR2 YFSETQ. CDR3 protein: CASSFRSGGYNEQFF. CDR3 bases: TGCGCCAGCAGCTTCAGATCGGGGGGATACAATGAGCAGTTCTTC. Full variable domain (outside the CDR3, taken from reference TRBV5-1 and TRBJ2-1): KAGVTQTPRYLIKTRGQQVTLSCSPISGHRSVSWYQQTPGQGLQFLFEYFSETQRNKGNFPGRFSGRQFSNSRSEMNVSTLELGDSALYLCASSFRSGGYNEQFFGPGTRLTVL.

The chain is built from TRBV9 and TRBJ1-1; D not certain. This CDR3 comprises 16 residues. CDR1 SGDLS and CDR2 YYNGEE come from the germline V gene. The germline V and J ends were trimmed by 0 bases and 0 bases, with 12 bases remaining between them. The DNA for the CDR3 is TGTGCCAGCAGCGTAGGGCCGGTACTAATGAACACTGAAGCTTTCTTT. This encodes CASSVGPVLMNTEAFF.

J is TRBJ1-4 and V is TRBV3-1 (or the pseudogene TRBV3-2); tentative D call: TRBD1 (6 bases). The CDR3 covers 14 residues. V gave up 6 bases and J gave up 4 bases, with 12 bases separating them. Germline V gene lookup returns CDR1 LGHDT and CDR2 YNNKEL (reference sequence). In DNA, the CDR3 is TGTGCCAGCAGTCGTCGGGACATTAATGAAAAACTGTTTTTT. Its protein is CASSRRDINEKLFF.

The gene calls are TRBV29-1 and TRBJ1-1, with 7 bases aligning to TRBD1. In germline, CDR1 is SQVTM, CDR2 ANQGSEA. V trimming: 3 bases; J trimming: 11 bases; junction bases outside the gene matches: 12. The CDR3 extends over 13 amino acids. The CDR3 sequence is CSVDGTGARDAFF. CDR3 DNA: TGCAGCGTTGATGGCACAGGGGCGCGAGATGCTTTCTTT. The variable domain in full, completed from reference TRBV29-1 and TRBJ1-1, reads SAVISQKPSRDICQRGTSLTIQCQVDSQVTMMFWYRQQPGQSLTLIATANQGSEATYESGFVIDKFPISRPNLTFSTLTVSNMSPEDSSIYLCSVDGTGARDAFFGQGTRLTVV.

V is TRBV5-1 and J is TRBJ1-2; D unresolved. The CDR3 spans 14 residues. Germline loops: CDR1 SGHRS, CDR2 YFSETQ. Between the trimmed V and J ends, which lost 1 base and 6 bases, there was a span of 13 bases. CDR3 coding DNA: TGCGCCAGCAGCTTGCAAGTGGCGGCCGATGGCTACACCTTC. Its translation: CASSLQVAADGYTF.

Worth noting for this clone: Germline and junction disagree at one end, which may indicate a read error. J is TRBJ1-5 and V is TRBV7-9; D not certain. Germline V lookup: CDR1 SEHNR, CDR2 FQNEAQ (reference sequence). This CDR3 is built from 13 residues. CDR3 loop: CAGSLQQNQPQHF. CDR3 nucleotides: TGTGCCGGCAGCTTACAACAGAATCAGCCCCAGCATTTT.

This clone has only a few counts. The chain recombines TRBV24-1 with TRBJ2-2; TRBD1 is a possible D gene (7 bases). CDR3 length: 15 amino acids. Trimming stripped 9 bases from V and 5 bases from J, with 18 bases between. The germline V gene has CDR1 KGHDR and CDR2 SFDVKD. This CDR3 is CATRSGGQLTGELFF. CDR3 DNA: TGTGCCACCCGTTCCGGGGGACAGCTTACCGGGGAGCTGTTTTTT.

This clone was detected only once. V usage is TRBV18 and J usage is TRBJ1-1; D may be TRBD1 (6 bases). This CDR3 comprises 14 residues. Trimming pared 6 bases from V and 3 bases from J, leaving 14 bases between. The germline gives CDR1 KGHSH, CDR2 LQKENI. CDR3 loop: CASSRDMSDTEAFF. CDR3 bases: TGTGCCAGCTCTCGGGACATGTCGGACACTGAAGCTTTCTTT.

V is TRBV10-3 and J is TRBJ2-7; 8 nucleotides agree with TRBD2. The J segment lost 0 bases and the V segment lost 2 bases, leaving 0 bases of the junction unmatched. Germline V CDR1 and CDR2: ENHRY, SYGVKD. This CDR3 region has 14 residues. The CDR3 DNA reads TGTGCCATCAGTGAGGGGACTAGCTCCTACGAGCAGTACTTC. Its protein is CAISEGTSSYEQYF.

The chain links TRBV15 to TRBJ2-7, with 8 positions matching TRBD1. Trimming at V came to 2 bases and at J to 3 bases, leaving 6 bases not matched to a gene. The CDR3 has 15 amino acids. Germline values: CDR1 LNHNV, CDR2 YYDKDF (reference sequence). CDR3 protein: CATSRPGTGVYEQYF. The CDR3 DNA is TGTGCCACCAGCAGACCCGGGACAGGTGTCTACGAGCAGTACTTC. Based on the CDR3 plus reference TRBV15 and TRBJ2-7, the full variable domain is DAMVIQNPRYQVTQFGKPVTLSCSQTLNHNVMYWYQQKSSQAPKLLFHYYDKDFNNEADTPDNFQSRRPNTSFCFLDIRSPGLGDTAMYLCATSRPGTGVYEQYFGPGTRLTVT.